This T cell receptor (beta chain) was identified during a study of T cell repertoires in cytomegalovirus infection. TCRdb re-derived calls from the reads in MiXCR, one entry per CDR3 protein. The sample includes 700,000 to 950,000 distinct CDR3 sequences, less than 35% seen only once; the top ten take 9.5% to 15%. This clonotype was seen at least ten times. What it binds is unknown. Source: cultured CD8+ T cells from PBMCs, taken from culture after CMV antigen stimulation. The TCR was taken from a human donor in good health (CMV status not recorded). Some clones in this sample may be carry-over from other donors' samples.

CDR3 sequence: CASSLDGRLNTEAFF. CDR3 nucleotide sequence: TGTGCCAGCAGCTTAGATGGACGGTTGAACACTGAAGCTTTCTTT. V is TRBV7-6 and J is TRBJ1-1; D gene uncertain. Germline V gives CDR1 SGHVS, CDR2 FNYEAQ. CDR3 length equals 15 residues. Deletions cut 1 base from V and 0 bases from J, with 9 bases between. Full variable domain (outside the CDR3, taken from reference TRBV7-6 and TRBJ1-1): GAGVSQSPRYKVTKRGQDVALRCDPISGHVSLYWYRQALGQGPEFLTYFNYEAQQDKSGLPNDRFSAERPEGSISTLTIQRTEQRDSAMYRCASSLDGRLNTEAFFGQGTRLTVV.